The clone carrying this TCR beta chain appeared many times. The data belong to a study of T cells after yellow fever vaccination. Using its own MiXCR run on the 5' RACE reads, TCRdb lists one record per CDR3 protein. The repertoire holds about 250,000 distinct CDR3 sequences, with roughly 3.5% as singletons. Germline-derived CDR1 and CDR2 are LGHNA and YSLEER. The germline V and J ends were trimmed by 1 base and 1 base, with 10 bases remaining between them. There are 15 residues in the CDR3. This chain uses TRBV4-3 with TRBJ2-5; a weak D match, TRBD2 (5 bases). The clonotype comes from a young man who received the YFV17D yellow fever vaccine. Sequencing was performed on PBMCs, taken 15 days after the yellow fever booster vaccination. The CDR3 loop is CASSQAPGLQETQYF. CDR3 in DNA: TGCGCCAGCAGCCAAGCCCCCGGACTCCAAGAGACCCAGTACTTC.